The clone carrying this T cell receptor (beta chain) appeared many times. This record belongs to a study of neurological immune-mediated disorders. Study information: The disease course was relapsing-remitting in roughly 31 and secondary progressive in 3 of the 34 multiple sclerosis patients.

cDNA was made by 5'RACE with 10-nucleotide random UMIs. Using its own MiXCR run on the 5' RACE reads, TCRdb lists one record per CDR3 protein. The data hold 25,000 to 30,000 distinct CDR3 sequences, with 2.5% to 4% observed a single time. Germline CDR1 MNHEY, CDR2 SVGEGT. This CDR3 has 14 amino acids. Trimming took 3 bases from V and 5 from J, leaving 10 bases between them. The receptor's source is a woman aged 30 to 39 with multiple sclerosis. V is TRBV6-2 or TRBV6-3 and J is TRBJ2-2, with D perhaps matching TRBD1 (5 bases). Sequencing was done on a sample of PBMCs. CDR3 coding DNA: TGTGCCAGCAGTTATTACCAGGGTACCGGGGAGCTGTTTTTT. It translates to CASSYYQGTGELFF.